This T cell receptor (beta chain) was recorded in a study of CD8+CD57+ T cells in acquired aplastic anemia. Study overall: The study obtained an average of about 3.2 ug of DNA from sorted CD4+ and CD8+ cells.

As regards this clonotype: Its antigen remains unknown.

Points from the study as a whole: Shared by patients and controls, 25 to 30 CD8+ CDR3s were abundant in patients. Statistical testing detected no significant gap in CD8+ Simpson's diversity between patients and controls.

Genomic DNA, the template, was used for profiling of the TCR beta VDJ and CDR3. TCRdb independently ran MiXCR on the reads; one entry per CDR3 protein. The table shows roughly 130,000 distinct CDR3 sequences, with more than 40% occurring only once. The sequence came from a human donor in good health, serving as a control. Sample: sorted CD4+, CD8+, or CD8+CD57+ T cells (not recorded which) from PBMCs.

CDR3 sequence reads: CASSSDSSYNEQFF. As DNA, the CDR3 is TGTGCCAGCAGTTCTGACAGCTCCTACAATGAGCAGTTCTTC. The genes are TRBV11-2 and TRBJ2-1; tentative D call: TRBD1 (5 bases). V shed 6 bases and J shed 0 bases, with 9 bases lying between them. CDR3 length: 14 residues. Germline V gene sequence: CDR1 SGHAT, CDR2 FQNNGV.